The 25 T cell receptor beta chains reported below all come from one sample, sequenced in a study of blood T cell repertoires in COVID-19. Sequencing used immunoSEQ multiplex PCR; TCRdb keeps in-frame clones, though not all of them. The sample lists 250,000 to 350,000 clones, around 90% occurring once. Input material: PBMCs or T cells enriched from blood (not recorded which). The receptors were sampled from a woman between 18 and 29 years old with acute COVID-19.

The V gene is TRBV24-1, the J gene TRBJ2-3; D possibly corresponds to TRBD2 (5 bases). Germline V CDR1 and CDR2: KGHDR, SFDVKD. This CDR3 spans 13 amino acids. V was pared by 8 bases and J by 6 bases, with 14 bases between. The CDR3 coding sequence is TGTGCCACCATCGGACGGGGAGCCGATACGCAGTATTTT. Encoded protein: CATIGRGADTQYF.

The chain couples TRBV9 to TRBJ2-2; 9 nucleotides match TRBD2. Germline V gene lookup returns CDR1 SGDLS and CDR2 YYNGEE. The CDR3 is 17 amino acids. The V segment lost 1 base and the J segment 4 bases; nucleotides outside the gene matches: 8. The chain's CDR3 is CASSVHVSGSPTGELFF. Here the CDR3 DNA reads TGTGCCAGCAGCGTACACGTTAGCGGGAGTCCCACCGGGGAGCTGTTTTTT.

V usage is TRBV5-1 and J usage is TRBJ1-2, with D perhaps matching TRBD1 (5 bases). The CDR3 covers 13 residues. Germline lookup yields CDR1 SGHRS and CDR2 YFSETQ. V was clipped by 4 bases and J by 4 bases, with 11 bases between them. The DNA for the CDR3 is TGCGCCAGCAGCACAAGGGGTTCCTATGGCTACACCTTC. Translation: CASSTRGSYGYTF.

V is TRBV19 and J is TRBJ1-3; D unclear. Trimming removed 5 bases from V and 4 bases from J, with 18 bases in between. The CDR3 runs to 16 residues. The V gene's germline CDR1 is LNHDA and CDR2 SQIVND (reference sequence). The CDR3 is CASSPLREAGGNTIYF. CDR3 DNA: TGTGCCAGTAGTCCCCTCCGTGAGGCGGGAGGAAACACCATATATTTT.

This clone was detected only once. J is TRBJ2-5 and V is TRBV9; tentatively, D is TRBD1 (8 bases). Germline V lookup: CDR1 SGDLS, CDR2 YYNGEE. The CDR3 is 14 residues long. Trimming removed 4 bases from V and 6 bases from J, with 16 bases in between. CDR3 sequence (DNA): TGTGCCAGCAGCACAGGGGGGGGGCTCAAGACCCAGTACTTC. Protein: CASSTGGGLKTQYF.

This chain uses TRBV28 with TRBJ1-5; D gene unclear. The CDR3 runs 12 residues. From germline, CDR1 is MDHEN and CDR2 SYDVKM. The V end lost 6 bases, the J end lost 7 bases, and 10 bases lay between the germline ends. The CDR3 nucleotides are TGTGCCAGCAGACCAGGCGGGCAGCCCCAGCATTTT. Its protein is CASRPGGQPQHF.

The J gene is TRBJ2-1, the V gene TRBV3-1 (or the pseudogene TRBV3-2), with D perhaps matching TRBD2 (6 bases). Germline lookup yields CDR1 LGHDT and CDR2 YNNKEL (reference sequence). CDR3 length: 13 residues. With 3 bases removed from V and 15 bases from J, the gap between germline ends came to 18 bases. The CDR3 DNA follows: TGTGCCAGCAGCCATGGGGGGACGGGCGAAGGGTTCTTC. Protein: CASSHGGTGEGFF.

The V and J genes are TRBV18 and TRBJ2-6; 8 positions match TRBD1. CDR1 and CDR2 (germline): KGHSH, LQKENI. V dropped 2 bases and J dropped 1; count of bases not matched to a gene: 4. This CDR3 has 17 amino acids. DNA of the CDR3: TGTGCCAGCTCACCAACGACAGGGGTATCTGGGGCCAACGTCCTGACTTTC. As protein: CASSPTTGVSGANVLTF.

There are a few counts of this clone. The V and J genes are TRBV2 and TRBJ1-2; D ambiguous. CDR1 and CDR2 from the germline V gene are SNHLY and FYNNEI. The CDR3 is 13 residues long. Trimming pared 8 bases from V and 7 bases from J, leaving 17 bases between. The CDR3 loop reads CASYEGLGAGYTF. The CDR3 coding sequence is TGTGCCAGCTATGAGGGTTTAGGAGCTGGCTACACCTTC. The variable domain in full, completed from reference TRBV2 and TRBJ1-2, reads EPEVTQTPSHQVTQMGQEVILRCVPISNHLYFYWYRQILGQKVEFLVSFYNNEISEKSEIFDDQFSVERPDGSNFTLKIRSTKLEDSAMYFCASYEGLGAGYTFGSGTRLTVV.

The V gene is TRBV3-1 (or the pseudogene TRBV3-2), the J gene TRBJ2-3; 10 nucleotides agree with TRBD2. The CDR3 covers 15 residues. Germline-derived CDR1 and CDR2 are LGHDT and YNNKEL (reference sequence). Unmatched junction bases numbered 4, after V lost 4 bases and J lost 3 bases. CDR3 bases: TGTGCCAGCAGCCGTCTAGCGGGAGTGACAGATACGCAGTATTTT. The encoded protein is CASSRLAGVTDTQYF.

V gene TRBV7-6 combines with J gene TRBJ2-1, with 11 bases lining up with TRBD2. This CDR3 contains 16 residues. CDR1 SGHVS and CDR2 FNYEAQ come from the germline V gene. V gave up 5 bases and J gave up 6 bases; unmatched junction bases: 9. CDR3 sequence reads: CASSRIAGGARNEQFF. The CDR3 nucleotides are TGTGCCAGCAGCCGTATAGCGGGAGGGGCACGCAATGAGCAGTTCTTC. Based on the CDR3 plus reference TRBV7-6 and TRBJ2-1, the full variable domain is GAGVSQSPRYKVTKRGQDVALRCDPISGHVSLYWYRQALGQGPEFLTYFNYEAQQDKSGLPNDRFSAERPEGSISTLTIQRTEQRDSAMYRCASSRIAGGARNEQFFGPGTRLTVL.

The gene calls are TRBV6-5 and TRBJ1-2; D is ambiguous. CDR3 length equals 13 residues. Trimming shortened V by 2 bases and J by 7 bases, and 11 bases separated the two germline ends. CDR1 is MNHEY, CDR2 SVGAGI, per germline. DNA for the CDR3: TGTGCCAGCAGTTACCGGCAGGCTATTGGCTACACCTTC. Translated: CASSYRQAIGYTF.

J is TRBJ1-6 and V is TRBV28; D unclear. Germline V lookup: CDR1 MDHEN, CDR2 SYDVKM. This CDR3 region has 11 residues. V was pared by 4 bases and J by 8 bases, with 3 bases between. The CDR3 loop is CASSSYSPLHF. The CDR3 DNA reads as TGTGCCAGCAGTTCCTATTCACCCCTCCACTTT.

The chain employs TRBV19 and TRBJ1-2; D uncertain. This CDR3 contains 14 residues. The V end was cut by 3 bases, the J end by 3 bases, with 11 bases between. CDR1 LNHDA and CDR2 SQIVND come from the germline V gene (reference sequence). The CDR3 sequence is CASSIVGGDYGYTF. DNA for the CDR3: TGTGCCAGTAGTATCGTGGGAGGAGACTATGGCTACACCTTC.

The chain is built from TRBV6-5 and TRBJ1-2; 7 nucleotides align to TRBD1. The junction had 9 bases not matched to a gene; V was cut back by 6 bases and J by 8 bases. Looked up from germline, CDR1 is MNHEY and CDR2 is SVGAGI. There are 13 residues in the CDR3. CDR3 in DNA: TGTGCCAGCAGATCTAACAGGGGACGGGGCTACACCTTC. Amino acids: CASRSNRGRGYTF.

V and J are TRBV2 and TRBJ2-2; tentatively, D is TRBD1 (6 bases). The CDR3 spans 13 residues. CDR1 and CDR2 (germline): SNHLY, FYNNEI. Trimming shortened V by 7 bases and J by 6 bases, and 12 bases separated the two germline ends. CDR3 sequence: CASISQGSGELFF. The CDR3, as DNA: TGTGCCAGCATTTCACAGGGATCCGGGGAGCTGTTTTTT. Full variable domain (rest looked up from reference TRBV2 and TRBJ2-2): EPEVTQTPSHQVTQMGQEVILRCVPISNHLYFYWYRQILGQKVEFLVSFYNNEISEKSEIFDDQFSVERPDGSNFTLKIRSTKLEDSAMYFCASISQGSGELFFGEGSRLTVL.

This clone was seen a single time. The gene calls are TRBV2 and TRBJ1-4, with unresolved D. Germline assignment: CDR1 SNHLY and CDR2 FYNNEI. This CDR3 has 14 residues. Trimming removed 1 base from V and 3 bases from J, with 6 bases in between. The chain's CDR3 is CASSEGAPNEKLFF. The CDR3 DNA sequence: TGTGCCAGCAGTGAAGGGGCCCCTAATGAAAAACTGTTTTTT.

The rearrangement uses TRBV7-3 and TRBJ2-1, with D hard to call. Between the trimmed V and J ends, which lost 1 base and 10 bases, there was a span of 14 bases. The V gene's germline CDR1 is SGHTA and CDR2 FQGTGA. CDR3 size: 14 residues. The CDR3 DNA sequence: TGTGCCAGCAGCTTAAACCCCGGAGCAGTGGAGCAGTTCTTC. It specifies CASSLNPGAVEQFF. Together with reference TRBV7-3 and TRBJ2-1, the CDR3 gives the full variable domain: GAGVSQTPSNKVTEKGKYVELRCDPISGHTALYWYRQSLGQGPEFLIYFQGTGAADDSGLPNDRFFAVRPEGSVSTLKIQRTERGDSAVYLCASSLNPGAVEQFFGPGTRLTVL.

J is TRBJ2-7 and V is TRBV21-1; the D call in the table, TRBD1, was not verified against the DNA. TRBV21-1 corresponds to a pseudogene. The CDR3 is made up of 13 amino acids. Here the CDR3 DNA reads TGTGCCAGCAGTTCCAGGCAGCGTACAGGGCAGTACTTC. This gives the protein CASSSRQRTGQYF.

The CDR3 here is CASSLDRVWNQPQHF. CDR3 bases: TGTGCCAGTAGCTTGGACAGGGTCTGGAATCAGCCCCAGCATTTT. This sequence joins TRBV19 and TRBJ1-5; TRBD1 aligns across 8 bases. Trimming took 6 bases from V and 4 from J; bases not matched to a gene: 8. The CDR3 extends over 15 amino acids. CDR1 LNHDA and CDR2 SQIVND come from the germline V gene (reference sequence).

The chain joins TRBV7-9 to TRBJ2-3, with 9 bases lining up with TRBD2. CDR1 and CDR2 (germline): SEHNR, FQNEAQ (reference sequence). The CDR3 consists of 14 residues. The V segment lost 4 bases and the J segment 8 bases; nucleotides outside the gene matches: 7. This CDR3 reads CASSSSTSGVTQYF. CDR3 nucleotide sequence: TGTGCCAGCAGCTCCTCGACTAGCGGAGTTACGCAGTATTTT.

The rearrangement links TRBV11-3 to TRBJ2-7, with 7 bases matching TRBD1. V gave up 6 bases and J gave up 4 bases; unmatched junction bases: 6. Germline CDR1 is SGHNT and CDR2 is YENEEA. This CDR3 spans 13 amino acids. The CDR3 DNA reads as TGTGCCAGCAGTATCGCACAGGGGTACGAGCAGTACTTC. This sequence encodes CASSIAQGYEQYF.

This chain links TRBV18 with TRBJ1-1, with D perhaps matching TRBD1 (5 bases). The germline V gene encodes CDR1 KGHSH and CDR2 LQKENI. V lost 2 bases and J 1 base, leaving 11 bases between the germline ends. The length of the CDR3 is 15 residues. CDR3 nucleotides: TGTGCCAGCTCACCAGGGGCAGAAGCGAACACTGAAGCTTTCTTT. It specifies CASSPGAEANTEAFF.

V usage is TRBV6-1 and J usage is TRBJ1-2, with 9 bases aligning to TRBD1. CDR1 is MNHNS and CDR2 is SASEGT in the germline V gene. J lost 4 bases, V lost 3 bases, and 6 bases had no gene match. The CDR3 loop spans 15 amino acids. The CDR3 DNA is TGTGCCAGCAGTGATCCGGGACAGGGTACCTATGGCTACACCTTC. Translating gives CASSDPGQGTYGYTF.

The chain uses TRBV7-9 and TRBJ1-2; D gene unclear. The V and J ends lost 0 bases and 6 bases respectively, with 14 bases between them. CDR3 length equals 15 residues. The germline gives CDR1 SEHNR, CDR2 FQNEAQ (reference sequence). The CDR3 region is CASSLALEGVDGYTF. In DNA form, the CDR3 reads TGTGCCAGCAGCTTAGCCCTCGAGGGAGTTGATGGCTACACCTTC.